One sample yielded the 3 T cell receptor beta chains listed below, sequenced in a study of blood T cell repertoires in COVID-19. Repertoires were generated with immunoSEQ multiplex PCR, while TCRdb's copy carries only in-frame clones and drops some. The sample has under 300,000 clones, 84% seen once. The sequencing sample was made of peripheral blood. All receptors come from a human donor with COVID-19, enrolled during active disease. The donor label of this sample is uncertain.

V gene TRBV18 combines with J gene TRBJ1-5; 12 bases align to TRBD1. V lost 3 bases to trimming and J lost 1 base; unmatched junction nucleotides: 4. Germline-derived CDR1 and CDR2 are KGHSH and LQKENI. The CDR3 loop spans 17 amino acids. CDR3 nucleotide sequence: TGTGCCAGCTCACCCTCCGGGACAGGGGGCAGCAATCAGCCCCAGCATTTT. Translated: CASSPSGTGGSNQPQHF. Full variable domain (outside the CDR3, taken from reference TRBV18 and TRBJ1-5): NAGVMQNPRHLVRRRGQEARLRCSPMKGHSHVYWYRQLPEEGLKFMVYLQKENIIDESGMPKERFSAEFPKEGPSILRIQQVVRGDSAAYFCASSPSGTGGSNQPQHFGDGTRLSIL.

The CDR3 spells CASSLRGATNTGELFF. Written as DNA, the CDR3 is TGTGCCAGCAGCCTTCGGGGGGCCACGAACACCGGGGAGCTGTTTTTT. The V and J genes are TRBV3-1 (or the pseudogene TRBV3-2) and TRBJ2-2, with a possible D match to TRBD2 (7 bases). Germline V gene data show CDR1 as LGHDT and CDR2 as YNNKEL (reference sequence). The V end was cut by 4 bases, the J end by 0 bases, with 12 bases between. The CDR3 runs to 16 residues.

This clone came up once. The chain recombines TRBV25-1 with TRBJ1-2; perhaps TRBD1 as D (6 bases). The CDR3 is 15 amino acids. Between the trimmed V and J ends, which lost 8 bases and 8 bases, there was a span of 24 bases. Germline V gene sequence: CDR1 MGHDK, CDR2 SYGVNS. CDR3 coding DNA: TGTGCCAGCGCTTCTGGAGGAAGGGGGGGGTCAGGCTACACCTTC. This codes for CASASGGRGGSGYTF.